This T cell receptor beta chain was found in a study of T cell repertoires in cytomegalovirus infection. Whole-study context: In public TCR beta signatures, there were indications of both CMV infection and matching HLA type.

This clonotype was detected many times. Its antigen is still unknown. The length of the CDR3 is 17 residues. The V end lost 4 bases, the J end lost 3 bases, and 20 bases lay between the germline ends. Per the germline V gene, CDR1 is SGHTA and CDR2 is FQGTGA. TCRdb reprocessed the reads via MiXCR and lists one record per CDR3 protein. The sample records 140,000 to 150,000 distinct CDR3 sequences, more than 25% being singletons. The chain employs TRBV7-3 and TRBJ2-3, with D perhaps matching TRBD1 or TRBD2 (5 bases each). The sequence was collected from a human donor in good health (CMV status not recorded). Some clones in this sample may be carry-over from other donors' samples. The source material was CD8+ T cells from cultured PBMCs, sampled from culture after CMV antigen stimulation. The CDR3 DNA follows: TGTGCCAGCAGCTCCCAGCCCCCAGGGAGTGAGACAGATACGCAGTATTTT. Amino acid sequence: CASSSQPPGSETDTQYF.